These 29 T cell receptor beta chains share one sample of origin, sequenced in a study of glioma-infiltrating T cells. Using RNA template, CDR3s of TCR alpha and beta were amplified with iRepertoire arm-PCR. Each CDR3 protein is one row after TCRdb ran MiXCR on the multiplex PCR reads. This sample has more than 300,000 distinct CDR3 sequences, with approximately 42% found just once. Sequenced: glioma tissue, nonneoplastic brain tissue, or PBMCs (not recorded which). The receptors originated from a human donor with low-grade glioma or glioblastoma, undergoing nonglioma brain surgery, or in good health (not recorded which).

V usage is TRBV28 and J usage is TRBJ2-7; D remains unclear. This CDR3 has 15 amino acids. CDR1 and CDR2 (germline): MDHEN, SYDVKM. The V and J ends lost 2 bases and 2 bases respectively, with 13 bases between them. Here the CDR3 reads CASSLEVDKPYEQYF. In DNA, the CDR3 is TGTGCCAGCAGTTTAGAGGTAGACAAACCCTACGAGCAGTACTTC. The full variable domain, rest sourced from reference TRBV28 and TRBJ2-7, is DVKVTQSSRYLVKRTGEKVFLECVQDMDHENMFWYRQDPGLGLRLIYFSYDVKMKEKGDIPEGYSVSREKKERFSLILESASTNQTSMYLCASSLEVDKPYEQYFGPGTRLTVT.

A few counts support this clonotype. The J gene is TRBJ2-1, the V gene TRBV7-2; 8 nucleotides agree with TRBD1. Losses at the gene ends were 4 bases for V and 9 bases for J; bases not matched to a gene: 5. Germline CDR1 and CDR2: SGHTA and FQGNSA. The CDR3 is 13 amino acids. CDR3: CASSSGQGLEQFF. In nucleotides, the CDR3 is TGTGCCAGCAGCTCTGGACAGGGCCTTGAGCAGTTCTTC.

This clonotype was counted a single time. CDR3 DNA sequence: TGTGCCAGCTCACCGCGCGTGTCCACAGATACGCAGTATTTT. Translated: CASSPRVSTDTQYF. V is TRBV18 and J is TRBJ2-3; D remains unclear. The CDR3 runs to 14 residues. In germline, CDR1 is KGHSH, CDR2 LQKENI. V was pared by 3 bases and J by 2 bases, with 9 bases between.

This clonotype was observed once. The rearrangement joins TRBV18 to TRBJ1-5; possibly TRBD1 for D (6 bases). Trimming removed 2 bases at V and 0 bases at J, with 8 bases between. CDR1 is KGHSH and CDR2 is LQKENI in the germline V gene. The CDR3 has 15 residues. As DNA, the CDR3 is TGTGCCAGCTCACCAGGGGGGCCTAGCAATCAGCCCCAGCATTTT. It is translated as CASSPGGPSNQPQHF. Complete variable domain (other parts from reference TRBV18 and TRBJ1-5): NAGVMQNPRHLVRRRGQEARLRCSPMKGHSHVYWYRQLPEEGLKFMVYLQKENIIDESGMPKERFSAEFPKEGPSILRIQQVVRGDSAAYFCASSPGGPSNQPQHFGDGTRLSIL.

This chain links TRBV7-9 with TRBJ2-7, with 7 bases lining up with TRBD1. J was trimmed by 2 bases and V by 1 base; bases with no gene match: 5. The CDR3 is made up of 15 amino acids. Looked up from germline, CDR1 is SEHNR and CDR2 is FQNEAQ (reference sequence). This chain's CDR3 is CASSLVGDRAYEQYF. The CDR3 bases are TGTGCCAGCAGCTTAGTAGGAGACAGGGCCTACGAGCAGTACTTC.

This clonotype was counted ten times or more. This CDR3 reads CASSFSSSGNTIYF. The DNA of the CDR3 is TGTGCCAGCAGTTTCTCCAGCTCTGGAAACACCATATATTTT. This chain joins TRBV28 and TRBJ1-3; no definite D call. Trimming took 3 bases from V and 0 from J, leaving 6 bases between them. Per the germline V gene, CDR1 is MDHEN and CDR2 is SYDVKM. The CDR3 spans 14 residues.

This chain connects TRBV11-1 to TRBJ2-7; tentatively, D is TRBD2 (5 bases). Germline CDR1 and CDR2: SGHAT and FQDESV (reference sequence). The germline V and J ends were trimmed by 1 base and 0 bases, with 13 bases remaining between them. This CDR3 is built from 16 residues. The CDR3 protein is CASSLVLGGASYEQYF. In DNA, the CDR3 is TGTGCCAGCAGCTTAGTTTTAGGAGGAGCCTCCTACGAGCAGTACTTC.

In DNA, the CDR3 is TGTGCCAGCATCTCAAGGCCTATCCCGGACGCTGAGCAGTTCTTC. As protein: CASISRPIPDAEQFF. The rearrangement joins TRBV12-3 or TRBV12-4 to TRBJ2-1; D call uncertain. The CDR3 contains 15 residues. Trimming stripped 7 bases from V and 9 bases from J, with 22 bases between.

The chain combines TRBV7-2 with TRBJ1-2, with D uncertain. This CDR3 contains 14 residues. CDR1 is SGHTA and CDR2 is FQGNSA in the germline V gene. The V end was cut by 5 bases, the J end by 3 bases, with 13 bases between. CDR3 region: CASSPTAEYYGYTF. CDR3 bases: TGTGCCAGCAGCCCGACGGCGGAATACTATGGCTACACCTTC.

To note about this clonotype: A junction boundary mismatches the germline segment, possibly from a read error. This chain joins TRBV11-2 and TRBJ2-7; TRBD2 matches 11 bases. The CDR3 spans 17 residues. Germline CDR1 and CDR2: SGHAT and FQNNGV. CDR3 nucleotides: TGTGCCAGCGGCTTAAGGCTAGCGGGAGGCCCCCCCTACGAGCAGTACTTC. This gives the protein CASGLRLAGGPPYEQYF.

This CDR3 is CSAMWAKNIQYF. CDR3 DNA: TGCAGTGCGATGTGGGCCAAAAACATTCAGTACTTC. The chain is built from TRBV20-1 and TRBJ2-4; no clear D gene. The CDR3 spans 12 residues. V was shortened by 6 bases and J by 1 base, with 7 bases between the two germline ends. Germline V gene data show CDR1 as DFQATT and CDR2 as SNEGSKA (reference sequence).

This clonotype came up a few times. V and J are TRBV7-2 and TRBJ2-3; D might be TRBD1 (6 bases). Germline V lookup: CDR1 SGHTA, CDR2 FQGNSA. The V end lost 1 base, the J end lost 2 bases, and 13 bases lay between the germline ends. The CDR3 loop spans 16 amino acids. CDR3 bases: TGTGCCAGCAGCTTAGGGGGGCTCTCCTCCACAGATACGCAGTATTTT. It is translated as CASSLGGLSSTDTQYF. The full variable domain, its missing parts supplied by reference TRBV7-2 and TRBJ2-3, is GAGVSQSPSNKVTEKGKDVELRCDPISGHTALYWYRQSLGQGLEFLIYFQGNSAPDKSGLPSDRFSAERTGGSVSTLTIQRTQQEDSAVYLCASSLGGLSSTDTQYFGPGTRLTVL.

This sequence joins TRBV4-2 and TRBJ2-5; the match to TRBD2 covers 9 bases. The CDR3 contains 17 residues. The junction had 16 bases not matched to a gene; V was cut back by 6 bases and J by 5 bases. Germline V CDR1 and CDR2: LGHNA, YNFKEQ. CDR3 region: CASRPAGLASIVETQYF. Written as DNA, the CDR3 is TGTGCCAGCAGACCGGCGGGACTAGCTTCTATAGTGGAGACCCAGTACTTC.

J is TRBJ2-2 and V is TRBV2, with 11 positions matching TRBD1. The CDR3 is 16 amino acids. Germline V CDR1 and CDR2: SNHLY, FYNNEI. Trimming cost V 8 bases and J 5 bases; bases outside gene matches: 10. The CDR3, as DNA: TGTGCCAGCGTCCGTGGGACAGGGGGGGCTACCGGGGAGCTGTTTTTT. Amino acids: CASVRGTGGATGELFF.

This chain uses TRBV6-1 with TRBJ2-7; possible D gene TRBD1, 6 bases. Germline V CDR1 and CDR2: MNHNS, SASEGT. The CDR3 contains 14 residues. Trimming stripped 6 bases from V and 7 bases from J, with 19 bases between. The CDR3 loop reads CASSQDRRPGEQYF. DNA for the CDR3: TGTGCCAGCAGCCAGGACAGAAGGCCCGGAGAGCAGTACTTC.

This clonotype was seen ten or more times. The DNA for the CDR3 is TGTGCCACCAGCAGAGATCTCGGCCGGAGGAATGAGCAGTTCTTC. Protein product: CATSRDLGRRNEQFF. The chain recombines TRBV15 with TRBJ2-1; the D gene is possibly TRBD2 (5 bases). Germline V gives CDR1 LNHNV, CDR2 YYDKDF (reference sequence). The CDR3 loop spans 15 amino acids. Trimming stripped 0 bases from V and 7 bases from J, with 13 bases between.

A few counts support this clonotype. The chain combines TRBV6-2 or TRBV6-3 with TRBJ2-5; D may be TRBD2 (6 bases). The CDR3 consists of 14 residues. V lost 6 bases to trimming and J lost 4 bases, with 15 bases between them. The germline V gene encodes CDR1 MNHEY and CDR2 SVGEGT. The CDR3 loop reads CASRAMGGRETQYF. In DNA, the CDR3 is TGTGCCAGCAGGGCCATGGGGGGACGAGAGACCCAGTACTTC.

The rearrangement uses TRBV4-1 and TRBJ2-6, with D tentatively TRBD2 (6 bases). Trimming removed 3 bases from V and 9 bases from J, with 18 bases in between. The CDR3 runs 16 residues. The germline V gene encodes CDR1 MGHRA and CDR2 YSYEKL. CDR3 coding DNA: TGCGCCAGCAGCCAGGGTTGGGGGGTAGGAGACAACGTCCTGACTTTC. Translation gives CASSQGWGVGDNVLTF.

This clonotype was seen a few times. The genes are TRBV11-3 and TRBJ2-3, with D tentatively TRBD1 or TRBD2 (6 bases each). This CDR3 spans 14 amino acids. Trimming removed 1 base from V and 4 bases from J, with 9 bases in between. Germline-derived CDR1 and CDR2 are SGHNT and YENEEA. CDR3 bases: TGTGCCAGCAGCTTAGGGGGGGCCTCAGATACGCAGTATTTT. It yields the protein CASSLGGASDTQYF. The full variable domain, with the rest looked up from reference TRBV11-3 and TRBJ2-3, is EAGVVQSPRYKIIEKKQPVAFWCNPISGHNTLYWYLQNLGQGPELLIRYENEEAVDDSQLPKDRFSAERLKGVDSTLKIQPAELGDSAVYLCASSLGGASDTQYFGPGTRLTVL.

About this clonotype: Since the CDR3 does not end with the conserved phenylalanine or tryptophan, this likely comes from a read error. CDR3 loop: CASSQDGREGPGTDTQYS. The CDR3 nucleotides are TGTGCCAGCAGCCAAGATGGTCGGGAGGGCCCCGGCACAGATACGCAGTATTCT. The chain couples TRBV3-1 to TRBJ2-3; the match to TRBD2 covers 8 bases. The junction had 9 bases not matched to a gene; V was cut back by 0 bases and J by 1 base. Germline values: CDR1 LGHDT, CDR2 YNNKEL (reference sequence). This CDR3 comprises 18 residues.

The table lists this clonotype with many counts. The gene calls are TRBV20-1 and TRBJ1-2, with a tentative D call TRBD1 (5 bases). CDR3 length equals 13 residues. V was clipped by 3 bases and J by 2 bases, with 10 bases between them. Germline loops: CDR1 DFQATT, CDR2 SNEGSKA (reference sequence). CDR3 DNA: TGCAGTGCTAGTCGGGGGAACAACTATGGCTACACCTTC. Translation gives CSASRGNNYGYTF.

The rearrangement links TRBV19 to TRBJ1-5, with TRBD1 identical over 7 bases. With V trimmed by 7 bases and J by 3 bases, 9 bases remained unmatched. This CDR3 contains 15 residues. Germline CDR1 reads LNHDA; CDR2 reads SQIVND (reference sequence). For the CDR3, the DNA is TGTGCCAGTACCACGGGACAGTCTAACAATCAGCCCCAGCATTTT. Residues: CASTTGQSNNQPQHF.

Comment on this clonotype: Just one base apart from a much larger clone, this may be a read error. The chain couples TRBV20-1 to TRBJ1-5, with a tentative D call TRBD1 (6 bases). CDR3 size: 15 residues. V was shortened by 2 bases and J by 6 bases, with 17 bases between the two germline ends. Looked up from germline, CDR1 is DFQATT and CDR2 is SNEGSKA (reference sequence). CDR3 loop: CSARPRGGRSQPQHF. The CDR3 nucleotides read TGCAGTGCTAGACCCCGAGGGGGTCGCAGTCAGCCCCAGCATTTT.

Of note for this clonotype: One end of the junction varies from germline; a read error may be responsible. The gene calls are TRBV7-2 and TRBJ2-7, with D unresolved. In germline, CDR1 is SGHTA, CDR2 FQGNSA. There are 14 residues in the CDR3. In DNA, the CDR3 is TGTGCCAGCAGGCCCAGAGTTTTCGTCTACGGGCAGTACTTC. It specifies CASRPRVFVYGQYF.

The chain employs TRBV27 and TRBJ2-1; TRBD1 matches at 8 bases. Germline-derived CDR1 and CDR2 are MNHEY and SMNVEV (reference sequence). This CDR3 contains 15 residues. With V trimmed by 6 bases and J by 9 bases, 13 bases remained unmatched. CDR3 nucleotide sequence: TGTGCCAGCAGCAGCGAACCGGACAGGGTGAGTGAGCAGTTCTTC. Its translation: CASSSEPDRVSEQFF.

This clonotype was detected only a few times. The chain has TRBV6-2 or TRBV6-3 and TRBJ1-2, with 10 bases lining up with TRBD1. Trimming at V came to 5 bases and at J to 4 bases, leaving 10 bases not matched to a gene. The CDR3 totals 16 residues. Germline V lookup: CDR1 MNHEY, CDR2 SVGEGT. The CDR3 here is CASSTTRDRGLYGYTF. The CDR3 nucleotides read TGTGCCAGCAGTACTACCCGGGACAGGGGTCTCTATGGCTACACCTTC.

At least ten counts were recorded for this clonotype. The rearrangement links TRBV7-2 to TRBJ1-4, with 7 positions matching TRBD1. This CDR3 has 14 amino acids. V lost 1 base to trimming and J lost 7 bases; unmatched junction nucleotides: 3. Germline V gives CDR1 SGHTA, CDR2 FQGNSA. This chain's CDR3 is CASSLDRGSEKLFF. CDR3 bases: TGTGCCAGCAGCTTAGACAGGGGAAGTGAAAAACTGTTTTTT.

On this clonotype itself: A read error may be the cause here, since a much bigger clone is one base away. The chain links TRBV20-1 to TRBJ1-2; D call uncertain. This CDR3 comprises 13 residues. V lost 5 bases and J lost 7, with 17 bases in between. Germline V CDR1 and CDR2: DFQATT, SNEGSKA (reference sequence). CDR3 amino acids: CSASSIDKVGYTF. The CDR3 DNA reads as TGCAGTGCTTCCTCAATTGACAAGGTTGGCTACACCTTC.

This clonotype came up many times. CDR3 loop: CASSLGLGEYYTF. The CDR3 DNA sequence: TGTGCCAGCAGCTTGGGGCTGGGGGAGTACTACACCTTC. This chain connects TRBV7-2 to TRBJ1-2; tentative D call: TRBD1 (5 bases). The CDR3 runs to 13 residues. Between the trimmed V and J ends, which lost 3 bases and 10 bases, there was a span of 15 bases. CDR1 SGHTA and CDR2 FQGNSA come from the germline V gene.